Listed below are T cell receptor beta chains from one sample, sequenced in a study of cytomegalovirus exposure and HLA in healthy donors. The protocol was immunoSEQ multiplex PCR, while the TCRdb copy is restricted to in-frame clones and leaves out a portion. The sample has almost 95,000 clones; 69% are singletons. Sequenced input: PBMCs. Every receptor here comes from a man between 45 and 60 years old in good health and CMV-seronegative. The CDR3 runs from the conserved cysteine through the conserved F or W. D genes are given only for firm matches. Expanded clones get a size class; other rows say once, few or many, or leave the size out.

j_gene | d_gene | abundance | v_gene | CDR3nt | CDR3aa
TRBJ1-2 | NA | NA | TRBV7-9 | TGTGCCAGCACTGACTATCTGGGCTACACCTTC | CASTDYLGYTF
TRBJ1-4 | NA | NA | TRBV4-2 | TGTGCCAGCAGCCAGACGGGGTCTGCAACTAATGAAAAACTGTTTTTT | CASSQTGSATNEKLFF
TRBJ2-6 | TRBD1 | NA | TRBV4-2 | TGTGCCAGCAGCCCTACAGGGGGCCGTGGGGCCAACGTCCTGACTTTC | CASSPTGGRGANVLTF
TRBJ2-2 | TRBD2 | few | TRBV7-6 | TGTGCCAGCAGCGACCCCGGGGGGACCGGGGAGCTGTTTTTT | CASSDPGGTGELFF
TRBJ2-5 | NA | NA | TRBV29-1 | TGCAGCGTTCCCAGGGTGGAGCAAGAGACCCAGTACTTC | CSVPRVEQETQYF
TRBJ2-1 | TRBD2 | NA | TRBV27 | TGTGCCAGCAGTCCATCTCTAGCGGGCACCTACAATGAGCAGTTCTTC | CASSPSLAGTYNEQFF
TRBJ2-5 | NA | NA | TRBV5-1 | TGCGCCAGCAGCTTGAACAACCCCCCCTCGTACTTC | CASSLNNPPSYF
TRBJ2-5 | TRBD2 | few | TRBV15 | TGTGCCACCAGCAGAGTCCTGAGGGAGGGAGAGACCCAGTACTTC | CATSRVLREGETQYF
TRBJ2-7 | TRBD2 | NA | TRBV11-1 | TGTGCCAGCAGCTTGGGGGGACGGAGCGGGGGCCTTGAGCAGTACTTC | CASSLGGRSGGLEQYF
TRBJ1-2 | NA | NA | TRBV11-2 | TGTGCCAGCAGCTTAGATCCGTGGGCAGCCGCCCATGGCTACACCTTC | CASSLDPWAAAHGYTF
TRBJ2-2 | TRBD1 | NA | TRBV7-9 | TGTGCCAGCAGCTTAGTGGGACAGATGAACACCGGGGAGCTGTTTTTT | CASSLVGQMNTGELFF
TRBJ2-1 | TRBD2 | NA | TRBV4-1 | TGCGCCAGCAGCCAAGGCGGGGGGATTAAGAATGAGCAGTTCTTC | CASSQGGGIKNEQFF
TRBJ1-1 | NA | NA | TRBV6-6 | TGTGCCAGCAGTTGGGCCCGGGGCACTGAAGCTTTCTTT | CASSWARGTEAFF
TRBJ2-1 | TRBD2 | NA | TRBV7-3 | TGTGCCAGCAGCTCCCTAGCGGACTCCTACAATGAGCAGTTCTTC | CASSSLADSYNEQFF
TRBJ2-3 | TRBD2 | NA | TRBV7-2 | TGTGCCAGCAGCTTATTTTTGCGGGTAGCGGGAGGGCGATCAGATACGCAGTATTTT | CASSLFLRVAGGRSDTQYF
TRBJ1-1 | TRBD1 | NA | TRBV15 | TGTGCCACCAGCAGAGACCGGACAGGGGGCAGGGGAGCTTTCTTT | CATSRDRTGGRGAFF
TRBJ2-7 | NA | NA | TRBV30 | TGTGCCCCCAGGGCGACGGATAGATCCTACGAGCAGTACTTC | CAPRATDRSYEQYF
TRBJ2-5 | NA | NA | TRBV18 | TGTGCCAGCTCACCTCCGGGACAAAAAGAGACCCAGTACTTC | CASSPPGQKETQYF
TRBJ2-5 | TRBD1 | NA | TRBV12-5 | TGTGCTAGTGGTTTCGGACAGGCCCCGGGAGAGACCCAGTACTTC | CASGFGQAPGETQYF
TRBJ1-1 | NA | NA | TRBV7-3 | TGTGCCAGCAGCTTACGCCCCCCCGGGGGAAACACTGAAGCTTTCTTT | CASSLRPPGGNTEAFF
TRBJ1-1 | TRBD1 | NA | TRBV9 | TGTGCCAGCAGCAAGACAGGGGTGAACACTGAAGCTTTCTTT | CASSKTGVNTEAFF
TRBJ2-5 | TRBD2 | NA | TRBV5-6 | TGTGCCAGCAGCTCGGGCGGGAGGAAAGAGACCCAGTACTTC | CASSSGGRKETQYF
TRBJ1-2 | NA | NA | TRBV7-2 | TGTGCCAGCAGCTTCGCAGGGGTCGCTGGCTACACCTTC | CASSFAGVAGYTF
TRBJ2-1 | TRBD2 | NA | TRBV12-5 | TGTGCTAGTGGTTTGCGACTAGCGGGAGCACCCTACAATGAGCAGTTCTTC | CASGLRLAGAPYNEQFF
TRBJ2-5 | NA | NA | TRBV2 | TGTGCCAGCAGTGGAAGGACATCACAAGAGACCCAGTACTTC | CASSGRTSQETQYF
TRBJ2-1 | NA | few | TRBV19 | TGTGCCAGTAGTTTCGCACCTAACAATGAGCAGTTCTTC | CASSFAPNNEQFF
TRBJ2-5 | NA | few | TRBV30 | TGTGCCTGGAGTGTACGAGTCCAAGAGACCCAGTACTTC | CAWSVRVQETQYF
TRBJ1-3 | NA | NA | TRBV30 | TGTGCCTGGAGCCAGGGCCGAGGAAACACCATATATTTT | CAWSQGRGNTIYF
TRBJ1-2 | NA | few | TRBV2 | TGTGCCACTTACCTGCCGGGGAACTATGGCTACACCTTC | CATYLPGNYGYTF
TRBJ1-4 | TRBD1 | NA | TRBV4-3 | TGCGCCAGCAGCCAGTGGGACAGGCCCTCCTCAGCAACTAATGAAAAACTGTTTTTT | CASSQWDRPSSATNEKLFF
TRBJ1-1 | NA | NA | TRBV11-3 | TGTGCCAGCAGCGGAGACGTGAACACTGAAGCTTTCTTT | CASSGDVNTEAFF
TRBJ2-3 | TRBD1 | NA | TRBV7-2 | TGTGCCAGCAGCTTCACCCGGGACAGAGGCACAGATACGCAGTATTTT | CASSFTRDRGTDTQYF
TRBJ2-1 | NA | NA | TRBV9 | TGTGCCAGCAGCGTCCGGGGGGCTCCCCACAATGAGCAGTTCTTC | CASSVRGAPHNEQFF
TRBJ2-7 | NA | NA | TRBV5-1 | TGCGCCAGCAGCACGGCGACAGACACCTACGAGCAGTACTTC | CASSTATDTYEQYF
TRBJ2-7 | NA | NA | TRBV7-2 | TGTGCCAGCAGCTTAGTGGGTAGCCCCCTCTCCTACGAGCAGTACTTC | CASSLVGSPLSYEQYF
TRBJ2-7 | NA | NA | TRBV7-9 | TGTGCCAGCAGCGATACCGGGACACCACGCTACGAGCAGTACTTC | CASSDTGTPRYEQYF
TRBJ2-4 | TRBD1 | NA | TRBV30 | TGTGCCTGGAGTGTACGACAGGGGTTGGACATTCAGTACTTC | CAWSVRQGLDIQYF
TRBJ2-5 | TRBD1 | once | TRBV6-1 | TGTGCCAGCAGTGAAGTAGACAGGGAAGAGACCCAGTACTTC | CASSEVDREETQYF
TRBJ1-2 | TRBD1 | NA | TRBV28 | TGTGCCATCTACCGACAGGGTCGGGCTGGCTACACCTTC | CAIYRQGRAGYTF